This TCR beta chain originates from a study of blood T cells in healthy people across ages (dated by TCRdb to between 2014 and 2017). General notes on the study: In model experiments, roughly one uniquely barcoded TCR beta cDNA molecule per two T cells was captured by template switching. The donors were split into four age groups: young (average 16 years), middle-aged (roughly 39), aged (approximately 60) and long-lived (approximately 80). To avoid experimental bias, donors of different ages were distributed randomly across sequencing lanes. Two additional independent replicas of 1 million unique cDNA reads from the same blood draw were analyzed for two donors (one aged 18 to 30 and one aged 80 or older). Age-related changes in TCR beta repertoire diversity were measured in the study by deep sequencing normalized with unique cDNA molecular identifiers.

Broad study findings and their caveats: As age increased, observed TCR beta diversity per million T cells dropped in a roughly linear way, and a significant reduction was already evident by age about 40. Estimates of total diversity from one million sequenced T cells were regarded as lower bounds and underestimates. Since profiling was done on bulk unsorted PBMCs, naive and antigen-experienced compartments could not be conclusively compared. Compared with the aged group, more naive CD4+ T cells, fewer expanded clones and increased TCR diversity were shown by the long-lived group, suggesting age selection. There was a strong correlation between observed TCR beta diversity and the percentage of naive T cells measured by flow cytometry. Donor CMV infection status was unknown, potentially confounding age-related changes in expanded clonotypes.

Ten or more counts support this clonotype. What this receptor recognizes is not known. The sample holds no much larger clone one base away, and base qualities are not on file. Library preparation used 5' RACE. The data were produced on an Illumina HiSeq 2500. The second PCR ran for about 6 to 12 cycles and used a J-beta primer mix along with a sample-barcoded 5' primer. Each TCR beta cDNA molecule received a unique molecular identifier from a template-switch 5' adaptor carrying 12 random nucleotides. Each sample yielded at least 3 million CDR3-containing paired-end reads. The Mint cDNA synthesis kit, primed by a TRBC-specific oligonucleotide, was used to synthesize first-strand cDNA from all RNA. All cDNA was treated with uracil-DNA glycosylase and then went through a first 18-cycle PCR with the universal primers M1SS and BC2_uni_R. In the paper's pipeline: For normalization, 1 million high-quality reads, each with a distinct molecular identifier, were randomly selected from each sample. Reads with shared molecular identifiers were discarded instead of being binned into consensus sequences. MiTCR, run with a Q25 quality threshold and the strictest error-elimination algorithm, handled CDR3 identification, clonotype clustering and error correction. A nonparametric unseen species model with Euler transformation was used to estimate lower-bound total TCR beta diversity. TCRdb reworked the public reads: Q25 trimming with fastp, MiXCR clone assembly, productive beta chains retained. One record per CDR3 amino acid sequence lists the most common genes and DNA. The V and J calls follow TCRdb's processing rather than the paper's. This sample comprises about 670,000 distinct CDR3 sequences, 52% of them detected only once. Approximately 12% of the sample is in the top ten clones.

Including the terminal cysteine and phenylalanine, the CDR3 comprises 14 residues. Only the CDR3 region is kept as DNA, spanning 42 bases read in frame from base 1. Trimming costs V 5 bases and J 4 bases, and their ends lie 13 bases apart. CDR1 SGHAT and CDR2 FQNNGV were looked up in the germline V gene. The roughly 38 donors, aged 6 to 90 years, were systemically healthy Caucasian individuals from Russia. Each donor gave roughly 9.5 milliliters of peripheral blood, collected into EDTA-treated Vacutainer tubes. PBMCs were isolated by Ficoll-Paque density-gradient centrifugation, with at least 7 million obtained per sample. Total RNA, at least 6 micrograms per sample, was extracted from PBMCs with Trizol reagent. For every donor, an aliquot of PBMCs went through flow cytometry to measure the percentages of naive CD45RAhigh/CD27high T cells.

The origin of this receptor is an elderly woman in good health. Specimen: blood. The V and J segments used are TRBV11-2 and TRBJ2-3, with no D gene named confidently. The bases read TGTGCCAGCAGCCCTACCCCTTTTCCAGATACGCAGTATTTT. Its protein product is CASSPTPFPDTQYF.